This T cell receptor beta chain comes out of a study of blood T cell repertoires in COVID-19. The data were produced by immunoSEQ multiplex PCR, yet TCRdb's version contains in-frame clones alone and is incomplete. The table records 75,000 to 80,000 clones, about 90% of them present only once. V gave up 1 base and J gave up 4 bases; unmatched junction bases: 3. Germline assignment: CDR1 MGHRA and CDR2 YSYEKL. This CDR3 comprises 16 residues. This receptor was taken from a human donor in a cohort sampled during active COVID-19. The sample comprised peripheral blood. This rearrangement joins TRBV4-1 to TRBJ2-3, with TRBD2 identical over 12 bases. The CDR3 DNA sequence: TGCGCCAGCAGCCAAGGGGCTAGCGGGGGGGCAGATACGCAGTATTTT. It codes for CASSQGASGGADTQYF.